What follows describes a single T cell receptor (beta chain). What antigen it recognizes has not been identified. No qualities accompany the bases; no much larger clone lies one base away. Including cysteine and phenylalanine, the CDR3 has 17 amino acids. The DNA shown is the 51-base CDR3, in frame from base 1. The germline V gene sets CDR1 to ENHRY and CDR2 to SYGVKD. V lost 2 bases and J lost 0 bases, and the count of bases not matched to a germline gene is 2. TCRbeta CDR3 regions were amplified from genomic DNA by means of the immunoSEQ Assay, a bias-controlled multiplex PCR. As for the authors' bioinformatics: The number of nucleated cells in each sample was estimated by amplification of reference gene primers within the assay. To quantify the absolute abundance of each unique TCRbeta CDR3 rearrangement, sequence reads were collapsed and filtered. For each sample, productive Simpson clonality was calculated as the square root of Simpson's diversity index across productive rearrangements. Here the immuneACCESS table is served through TCRdb, limited to in-frame sequences with V and J called. Missing clones are a known gap in these copies; in checked studies unresolved V genes cover under half, and the rest lacks a known reason. Clone size and V and J calls were adopted from that table, with D and trimming inferred from the DNA. The sample records 200,000 to 250,000 clones, roughly 85% of which are singletons. The ten largest clones add up to under 2.5% of the sample.

One collaborating source in Seattle enrolled patients while the patients were actively infected and followed the patients over time throughout the course of disease. Each collaborating institution followed its own protocols to collect whole blood in K2EDTA tubes. For TCRbeta analysis, collaborators shipped samples as frozen whole blood, isolated PBMCs, or DNA extracted from either of those sample types. The sample originates from a study of blood T cell repertoires in COVID-19 (dated by TCRdb to 2020 to 2021). About the full investigation: The collaborator samples originated in the United States, Italy and Spain and spanned the acute and convalescent phases of COVID-19. Where HLA class I and class II types were available, the types were taken from metadata supplied by the sample provider, not from assay-based typing. The material from the prospective study consisted of cDNA or gDNA derived from T cells, B-cell-depleted T cells, or PBMCs. Deeply sampled blood TCRbeta repertoires from subjects exposed to, actively infected with, or recovered from COVID-19 were included in the dataset. The repertoires were released in a freely available public database intended as a resource for research on the immune response to SARS-CoV-2. Nearly every sample came with metadata listing a de-identified subject ID, COVID-19 status, age in years and sex. The samples were drawn from the first 160 participants of the ongoing ImmuneRACE study and from 950 to 1,500 subjects provided by 6 global collaborators. What the study reported, not specific to this receptor: The amount of clinical and demographic metadata varied by source and participant and was provided uncurated.

Sequences were obtained from peripheral blood. The chain is made from TRBV10-3 and TRBJ2-3; 13 bases in the junction line up with TRBD2. The receptor comes from a woman in her 70s with COVID-19, enrolled during active disease. The CDR3 corresponds to CAISETSGRGSTDTQYF. In nucleotide form, the sequence is TGTGCCATCAGTGAGACTAGCGGGAGGGGTAGCACAGATACGCAGTATTTT.